This T cell receptor beta chain was sequenced in a study of T cell repertoires in cytomegalovirus infection. CDR1 MDHEN and CDR2 SYDVKM come from the germline V gene. The CDR3 contains 13 residues. Trimming cost V 6 bases and J 3 bases, with 12 bases left between them. MiXCR, applied by TCRdb to the reads, yields one record per CDR3 protein. Here the sample spans about 530,000 distinct CDR3 sequences, roughly 29% being singletons. The receptor was derived from a human donor in good health (CMV status not recorded). Some clones in this sample may be carry-over from other donors' samples. V usage is TRBV28 and J usage is TRBJ2-7; D might be TRBD1 (6 bases). Sequenced: PBMCs. This CDR3 reads CASRDSGNYEQYF. Written as DNA, the CDR3 is TGTGCCAGCAGGGACAGTGGAAACTACGAGCAGTACTTC.